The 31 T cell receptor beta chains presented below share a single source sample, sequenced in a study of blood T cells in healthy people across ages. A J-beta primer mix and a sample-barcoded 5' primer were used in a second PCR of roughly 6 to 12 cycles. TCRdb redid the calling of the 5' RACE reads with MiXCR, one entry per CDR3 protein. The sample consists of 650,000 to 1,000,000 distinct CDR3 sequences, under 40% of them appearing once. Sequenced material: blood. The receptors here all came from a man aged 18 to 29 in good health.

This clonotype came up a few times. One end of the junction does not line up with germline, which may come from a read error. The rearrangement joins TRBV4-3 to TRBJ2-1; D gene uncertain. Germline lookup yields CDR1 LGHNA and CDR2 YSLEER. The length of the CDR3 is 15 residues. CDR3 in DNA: TGCGCCAACAGCCAAGATCATTCCCCTTCCAATGAGCAGTTCTTC. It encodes CANSQDHSPSNEQFF.

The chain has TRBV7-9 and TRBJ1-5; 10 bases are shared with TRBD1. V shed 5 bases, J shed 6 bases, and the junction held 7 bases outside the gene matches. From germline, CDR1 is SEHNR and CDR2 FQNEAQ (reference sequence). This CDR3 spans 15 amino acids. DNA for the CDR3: TGTGCCAGCAGCCCTTTGGGACAGGGGTCTCAGCCCCAGCATTTT. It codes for CASSPLGQGSQPQHF.

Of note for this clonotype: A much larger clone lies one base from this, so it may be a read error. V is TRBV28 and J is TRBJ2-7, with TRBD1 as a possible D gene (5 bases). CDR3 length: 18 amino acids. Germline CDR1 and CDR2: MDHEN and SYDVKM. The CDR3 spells CASSPTSHGREFSYELYF. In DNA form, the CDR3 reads TGTGCCAGCAGTCCAACCTCCCATGGCAGGGAATTTTCCTACGAGCTGTACTTC.

The CDR3 nucleotides are TGTGCCAGCAGCTTAGACGTCTATAGCAATCAGCCCCAGCATTTT. It specifies CASSLDVYSNQPQHF. The gene calls are TRBV7-2 and TRBJ1-5; D is uncertain. The ends were cut back, 1 base at V and 0 bases at J, with 7 bases in the middle. Per germline, CDR1 SGHTA and CDR2 FQGNSA. This CDR3 comprises 15 residues. Supplemented by reference TRBV7-2 and TRBJ1-5, the full variable domain reads GAGVSQSPSNKVTEKGKDVELRCDPISGHTALYWYRQSLGQGLEFLIYFQGNSAPDKSGLPSDRFSAERTGGSVSTLTIQRTQQEDSAVYLCASSLDVYSNQPQHFGDGTRLSIL.

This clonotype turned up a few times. The CDR3 nucleotides are TGCAGTGGCGGACAGGGAAACACAGATACGCAGTATTTT. It is translated as CSGGQGNTDTQYF. The V gene is TRBV20-1, the J gene TRBJ2-3, with TRBD1 matching over 8 bases. The J segment lost 2 bases and the V segment lost 7 bases, leaving 5 bases of the junction unmatched. The CDR3 consists of 13 residues. The germline CDR1 and CDR2 sequences are DFQATT and SNEGSKA (reference sequence).

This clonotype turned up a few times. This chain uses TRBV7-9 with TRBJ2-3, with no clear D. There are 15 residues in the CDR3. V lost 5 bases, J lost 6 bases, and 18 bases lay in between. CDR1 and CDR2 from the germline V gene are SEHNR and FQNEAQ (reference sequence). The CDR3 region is CASSRLANPFDTQYF. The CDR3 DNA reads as TGTGCCAGCAGCCGATTAGCTAATCCGTTTGATACGCAGTATTTT.

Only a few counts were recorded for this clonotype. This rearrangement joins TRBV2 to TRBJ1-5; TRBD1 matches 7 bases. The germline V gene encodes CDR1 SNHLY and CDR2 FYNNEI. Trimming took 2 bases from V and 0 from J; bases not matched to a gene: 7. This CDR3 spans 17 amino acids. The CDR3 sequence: CASSELGDSYSNQPQHF. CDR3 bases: TGTGCCAGCAGTGAATTAGGGGACAGTTATAGCAATCAGCCCCAGCATTTT. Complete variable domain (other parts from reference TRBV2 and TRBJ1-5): EPEVTQTPSHQVTQMGQEVILRCVPISNHLYFYWYRQILGQKVEFLVSFYNNEISEKSEIFDDQFSVERPDGSNFTLKIRSTKLEDSAMYFCASSELGDSYSNQPQHFGDGTRLSIL.

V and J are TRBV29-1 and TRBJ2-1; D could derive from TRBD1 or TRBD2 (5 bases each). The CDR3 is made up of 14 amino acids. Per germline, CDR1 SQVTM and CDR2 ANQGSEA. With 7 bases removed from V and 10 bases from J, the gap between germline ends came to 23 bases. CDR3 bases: TGCAGCGCTCCGGACACCTCTAGCTCCTACGAGCAGTTCTTC. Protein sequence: CSAPDTSSSYEQFF.

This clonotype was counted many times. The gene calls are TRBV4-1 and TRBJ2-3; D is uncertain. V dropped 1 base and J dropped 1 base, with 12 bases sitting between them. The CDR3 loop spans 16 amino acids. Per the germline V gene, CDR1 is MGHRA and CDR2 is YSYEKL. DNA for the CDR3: TGCGCCAGCAGCCAAGTGGACCCCTATGGCACAGATACGCAGTATTTT. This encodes CASSQVDPYGTDTQYF.

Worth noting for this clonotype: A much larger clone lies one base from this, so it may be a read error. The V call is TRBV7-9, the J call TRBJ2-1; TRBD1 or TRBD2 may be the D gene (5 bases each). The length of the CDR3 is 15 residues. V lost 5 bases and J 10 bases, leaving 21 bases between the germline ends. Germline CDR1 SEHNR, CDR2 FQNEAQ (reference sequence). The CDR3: CASSPQGEGTYEQFF. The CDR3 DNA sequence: TGTGCCAGCAGCCCCCAGGGAGAAGGGACCTACGAGCAGTTCTTC.

As DNA, the CDR3 is TGTGCCAGCCTGGATAGTGACTACTCTAACTATGGCTACACCTTC. The encoded protein is CASLDSDYSNYGYTF. The rearrangement uses TRBV12-3 or TRBV12-4 and TRBJ1-2; D is undetermined. This CDR3 has 15 residues. V was pared by 8 bases and J by 0 bases, with 16 bases between.

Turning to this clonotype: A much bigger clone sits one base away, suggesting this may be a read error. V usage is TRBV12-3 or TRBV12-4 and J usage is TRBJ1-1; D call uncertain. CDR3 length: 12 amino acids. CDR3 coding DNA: TGTGCCAGCAGCTCTATGGCAGCTGAAGCTCTCTTT. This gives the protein CASSSMAAEALF.

This chain's CDR3 is CASSKNPQGAGTDTQYF. The CDR3 bases are TGTGCCAGCAGCAAGAACCCCCAGGGGGCTGGAACAGATACGCAGTATTTT. The V and J genes are TRBV9 and TRBJ2-3; 8 bases align to TRBD1. With 4 bases clipped from V and 3 bases from J, the junction kept 13 bases outside the gene matches. This CDR3 contains 17 residues. CDR1 and CDR2 from the germline V gene are SGDLS and YYNGEE.

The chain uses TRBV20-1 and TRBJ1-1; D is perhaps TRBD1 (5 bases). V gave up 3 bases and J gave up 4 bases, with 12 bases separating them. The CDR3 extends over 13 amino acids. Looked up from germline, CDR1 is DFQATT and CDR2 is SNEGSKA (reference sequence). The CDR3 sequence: CSARGPSPTEAFF. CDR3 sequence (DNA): TGCAGTGCTAGGGGGCCTTCCCCCACTGAAGCTTTCTTT.

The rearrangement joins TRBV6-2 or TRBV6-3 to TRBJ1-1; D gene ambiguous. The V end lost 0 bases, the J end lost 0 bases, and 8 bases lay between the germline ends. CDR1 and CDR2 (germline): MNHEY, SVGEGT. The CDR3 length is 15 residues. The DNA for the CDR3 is TGTGCCAGCAGTTACTCGAGGGTCATGAACACTGAAGCTTTCTTT. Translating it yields CASSYSRVMNTEAFF.

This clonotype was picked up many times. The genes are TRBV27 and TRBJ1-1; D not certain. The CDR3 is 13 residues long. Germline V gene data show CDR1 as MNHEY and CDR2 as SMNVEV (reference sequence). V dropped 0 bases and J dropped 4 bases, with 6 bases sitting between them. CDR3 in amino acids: CASSLSGRTEAFF. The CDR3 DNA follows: TGTGCCAGCAGTTTATCCGGGCGCACTGAAGCTTTCTTT.

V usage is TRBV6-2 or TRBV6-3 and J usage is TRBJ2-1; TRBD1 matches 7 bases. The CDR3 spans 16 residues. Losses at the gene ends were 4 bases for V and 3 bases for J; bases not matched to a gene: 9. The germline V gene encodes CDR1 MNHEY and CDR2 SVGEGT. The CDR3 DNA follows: TGTGCCAGCAGTTCCCCCAGGACAGGTAGCTACAATGAGCAGTTCTTC. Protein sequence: CASSSPRTGSYNEQFF.

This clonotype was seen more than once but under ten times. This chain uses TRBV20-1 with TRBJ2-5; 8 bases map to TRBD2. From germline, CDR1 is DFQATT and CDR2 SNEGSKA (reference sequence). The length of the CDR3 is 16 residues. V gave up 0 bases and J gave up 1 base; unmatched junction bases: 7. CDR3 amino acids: CSAREYERGSQETQYF. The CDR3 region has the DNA TGCAGTGCTAGAGAGTATGAGCGGGGGAGCCAAGAGACCCAGTACTTC.

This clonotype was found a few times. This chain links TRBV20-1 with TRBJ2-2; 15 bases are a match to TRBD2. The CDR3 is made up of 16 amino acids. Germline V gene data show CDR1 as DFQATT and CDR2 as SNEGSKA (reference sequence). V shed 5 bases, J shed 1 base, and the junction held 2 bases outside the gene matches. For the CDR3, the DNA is TGCAGTGCTCTGGGACTAGCGGGGGGGAACACCGGGGAGCTGTTTTTT. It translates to CSALGLAGGNTGELFF.

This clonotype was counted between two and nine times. The CDR3 loop is CASSLALGGLQNSANTEAFF. The CDR3 nucleotides read TGCGCCAGCAGCTTGGCCTTAGGGGGGCTCCAGAACTCTGCGAACACTGAAGCTTTCTTT. This sequence joins TRBV5-1 and TRBJ1-1; D perhaps matches TRBD1 (6 bases). V lost 0 bases and J lost 1, with 25 bases in between. Per germline, CDR1 SGHRS and CDR2 YFSETQ. The CDR3 sequence is 20 residues long. Looking up the rest from reference TRBV5-1 and TRBJ1-1 gives the full variable domain: KAGVTQTPRYLIKTRGQQVTLSCSPISGHRSVSWYQQTPGQGLQFLFEYFSETQRNKGNFPGRFSGRQFSNSRSEMNVSTLELGDSALYLCASSLALGGLQNSANTEAFFGQGTRLTVV.

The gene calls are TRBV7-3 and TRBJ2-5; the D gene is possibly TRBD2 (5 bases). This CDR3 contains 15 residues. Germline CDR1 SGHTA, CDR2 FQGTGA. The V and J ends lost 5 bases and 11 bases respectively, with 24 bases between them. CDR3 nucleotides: TGTGCCAGCAGCCGAGAGAGCGGCGCAAGCGGAGAGCAGTACTTC. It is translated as CASSRESGASGEQYF.

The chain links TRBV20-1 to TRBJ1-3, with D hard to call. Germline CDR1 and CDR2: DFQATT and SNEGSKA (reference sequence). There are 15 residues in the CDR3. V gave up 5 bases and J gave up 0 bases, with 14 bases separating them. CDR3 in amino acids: CSAWAADDSGNTIYF. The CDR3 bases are TGCAGTGCTTGGGCCGCGGATGACTCTGGAAACACCATATATTTT.

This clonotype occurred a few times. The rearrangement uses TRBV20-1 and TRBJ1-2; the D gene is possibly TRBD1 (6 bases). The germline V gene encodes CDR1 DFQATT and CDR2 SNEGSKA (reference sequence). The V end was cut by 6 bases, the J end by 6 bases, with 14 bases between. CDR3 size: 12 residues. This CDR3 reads CSAAQGINGYTF. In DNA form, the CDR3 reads TGCAGTGCGGCACAGGGAATTAATGGCTACACCTTC.

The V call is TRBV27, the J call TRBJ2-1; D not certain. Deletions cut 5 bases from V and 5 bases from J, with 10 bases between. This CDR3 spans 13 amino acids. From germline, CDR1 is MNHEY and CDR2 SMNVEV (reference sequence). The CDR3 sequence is CASSVFYHNEQFF. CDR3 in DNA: TGTGCCAGCAGTGTATTCTACCACAATGAGCAGTTCTTC.

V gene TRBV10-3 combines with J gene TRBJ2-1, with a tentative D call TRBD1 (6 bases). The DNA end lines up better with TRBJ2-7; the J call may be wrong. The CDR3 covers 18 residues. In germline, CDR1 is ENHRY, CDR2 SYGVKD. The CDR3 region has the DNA TGTGCCATCAGCAATACCCCGGCCGGACAGTCACTTAACAATGAGCAGTACTTC. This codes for CAISNTPAGQSLNNEQYF.

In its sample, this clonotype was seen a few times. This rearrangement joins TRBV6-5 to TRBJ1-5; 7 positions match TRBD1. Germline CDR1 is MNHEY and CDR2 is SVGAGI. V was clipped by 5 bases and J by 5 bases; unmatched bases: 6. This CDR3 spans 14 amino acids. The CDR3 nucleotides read TGTGCCAGCAGTATAGACAGGGCCTATCAGCCCCAGCATTTT. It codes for CASSIDRAYQPQHF.

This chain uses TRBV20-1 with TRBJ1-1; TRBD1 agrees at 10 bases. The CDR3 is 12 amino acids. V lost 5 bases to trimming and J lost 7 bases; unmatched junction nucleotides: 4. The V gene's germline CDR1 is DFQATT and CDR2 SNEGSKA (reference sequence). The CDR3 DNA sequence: TGCAGTGCTGAGGGACAGGGGTATGAAGCTTTCTTT. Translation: CSAEGQGYEAFF.

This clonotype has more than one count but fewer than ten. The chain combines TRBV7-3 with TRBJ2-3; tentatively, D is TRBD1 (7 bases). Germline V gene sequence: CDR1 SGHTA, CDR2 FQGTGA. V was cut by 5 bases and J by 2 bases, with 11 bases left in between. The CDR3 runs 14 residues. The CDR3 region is CASSARGDTDTQYF. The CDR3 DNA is TGTGCCAGCAGCGCCAGGGGGGACACAGATACGCAGTATTTT.

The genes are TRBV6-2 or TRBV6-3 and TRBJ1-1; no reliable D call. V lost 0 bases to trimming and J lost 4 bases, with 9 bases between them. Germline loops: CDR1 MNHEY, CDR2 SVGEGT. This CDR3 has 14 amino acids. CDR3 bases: TGTGCCAGCAGTTACTCGCCGGTCGCCACTGAAGCTTTCTTT. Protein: CASSYSPVATEAFF.

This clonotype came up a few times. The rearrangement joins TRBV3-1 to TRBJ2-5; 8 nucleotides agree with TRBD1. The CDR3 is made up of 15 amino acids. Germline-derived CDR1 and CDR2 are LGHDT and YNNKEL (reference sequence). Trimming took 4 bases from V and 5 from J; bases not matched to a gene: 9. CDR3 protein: CASSPLQGGGETQYF. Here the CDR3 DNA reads TGTGCCAGCAGCCCCCTACAGGGGGGCGGGGAGACCCAGTACTTC.

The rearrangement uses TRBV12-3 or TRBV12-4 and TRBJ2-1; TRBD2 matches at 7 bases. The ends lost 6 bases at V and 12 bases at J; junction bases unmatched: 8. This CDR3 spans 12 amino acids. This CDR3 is CASSSPGRMQFF. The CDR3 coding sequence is TGTGCCAGCAGCTCCCCCGGGAGGATGCAGTTCTTC.